The clone carrying this TCR beta chain was picked up many times. This sample is part of a study of T-cell reconstitution after alpha-beta-depleted transplantation in children. Unique molecular identifiers featured in how the TCRbeta library was prepared. MiXCR was run by TCRdb on the PCR reads, yielding one entry per CDR3 protein. The data hold some 640,000 distinct CDR3 sequences, with roughly 17% observed a single time. V was cut by 5 bases and J by 4 bases, with 17 bases left in between. CDR3 length: 14 amino acids. Germline CDR1 DFQATT, CDR2 SNEGSKA (reference sequence). The specimen was PBMCs from the stem cell graft donor, collected from the stem cell graft. This clonotype was sampled from a human donor who donated a stem cell graft to a child with acute myeloid leukemia. V and J are TRBV20-1 and TRBJ1-2, with D maybe TRBD1 (6 bases). This chain's CDR3 is CSAFGQKSGYGYTF. In DNA form, the CDR3 reads TGCAGTGCTTTCGGACAGAAAAGTGGCTATGGCTACACCTTC.